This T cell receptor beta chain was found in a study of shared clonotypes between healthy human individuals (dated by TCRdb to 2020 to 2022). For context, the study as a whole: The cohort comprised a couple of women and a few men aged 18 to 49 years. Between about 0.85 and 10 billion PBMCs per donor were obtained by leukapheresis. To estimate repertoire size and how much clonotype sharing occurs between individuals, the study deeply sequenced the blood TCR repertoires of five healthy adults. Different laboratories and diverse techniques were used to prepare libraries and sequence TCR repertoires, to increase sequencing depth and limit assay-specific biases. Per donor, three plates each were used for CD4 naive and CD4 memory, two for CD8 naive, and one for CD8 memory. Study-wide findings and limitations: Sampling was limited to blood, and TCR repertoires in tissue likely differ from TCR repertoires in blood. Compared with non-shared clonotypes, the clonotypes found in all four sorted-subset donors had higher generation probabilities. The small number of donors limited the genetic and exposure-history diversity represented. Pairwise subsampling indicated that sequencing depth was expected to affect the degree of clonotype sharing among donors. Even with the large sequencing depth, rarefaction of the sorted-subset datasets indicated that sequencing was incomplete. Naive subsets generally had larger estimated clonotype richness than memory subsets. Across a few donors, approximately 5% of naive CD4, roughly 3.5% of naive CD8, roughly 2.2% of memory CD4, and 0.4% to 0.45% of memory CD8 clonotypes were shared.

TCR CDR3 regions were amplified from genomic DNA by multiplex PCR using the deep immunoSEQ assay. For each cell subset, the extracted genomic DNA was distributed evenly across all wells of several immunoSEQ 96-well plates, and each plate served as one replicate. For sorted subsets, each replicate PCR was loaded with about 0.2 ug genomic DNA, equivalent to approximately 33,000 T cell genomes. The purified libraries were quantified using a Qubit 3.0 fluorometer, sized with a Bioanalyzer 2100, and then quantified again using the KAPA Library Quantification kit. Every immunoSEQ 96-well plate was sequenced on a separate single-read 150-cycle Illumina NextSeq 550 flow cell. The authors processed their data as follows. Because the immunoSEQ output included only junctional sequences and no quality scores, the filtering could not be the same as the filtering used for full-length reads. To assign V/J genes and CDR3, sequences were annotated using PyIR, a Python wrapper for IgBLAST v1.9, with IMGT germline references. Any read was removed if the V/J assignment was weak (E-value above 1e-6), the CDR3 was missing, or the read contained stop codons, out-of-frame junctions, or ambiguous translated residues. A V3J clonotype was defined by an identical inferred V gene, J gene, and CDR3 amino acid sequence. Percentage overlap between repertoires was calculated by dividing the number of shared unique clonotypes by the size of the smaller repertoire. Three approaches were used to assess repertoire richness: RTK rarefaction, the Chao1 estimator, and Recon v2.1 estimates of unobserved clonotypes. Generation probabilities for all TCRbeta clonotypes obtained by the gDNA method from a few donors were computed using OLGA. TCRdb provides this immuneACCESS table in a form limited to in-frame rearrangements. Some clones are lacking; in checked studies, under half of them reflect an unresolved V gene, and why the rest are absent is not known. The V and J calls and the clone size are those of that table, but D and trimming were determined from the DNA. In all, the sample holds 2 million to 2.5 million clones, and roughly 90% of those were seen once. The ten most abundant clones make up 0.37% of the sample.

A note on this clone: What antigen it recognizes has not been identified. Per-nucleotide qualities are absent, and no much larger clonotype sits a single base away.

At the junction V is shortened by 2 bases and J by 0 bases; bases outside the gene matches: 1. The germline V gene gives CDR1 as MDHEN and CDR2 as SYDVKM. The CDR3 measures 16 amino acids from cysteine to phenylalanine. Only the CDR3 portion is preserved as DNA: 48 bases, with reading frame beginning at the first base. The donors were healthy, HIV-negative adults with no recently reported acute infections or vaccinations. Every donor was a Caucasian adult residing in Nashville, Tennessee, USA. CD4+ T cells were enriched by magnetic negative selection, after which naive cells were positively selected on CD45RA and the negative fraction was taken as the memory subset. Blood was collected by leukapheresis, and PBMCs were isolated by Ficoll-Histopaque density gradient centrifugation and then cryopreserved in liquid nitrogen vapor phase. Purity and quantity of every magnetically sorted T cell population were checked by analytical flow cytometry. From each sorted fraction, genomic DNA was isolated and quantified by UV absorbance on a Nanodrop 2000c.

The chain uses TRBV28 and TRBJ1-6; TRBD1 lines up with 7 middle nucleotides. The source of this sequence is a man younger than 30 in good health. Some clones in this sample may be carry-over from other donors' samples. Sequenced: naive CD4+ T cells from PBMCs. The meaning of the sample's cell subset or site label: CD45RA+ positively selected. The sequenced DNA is TGTGCCAGCAGTTTAGCAGGGGGCTCCTATAATTCACCCCTCCACTTT. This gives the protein CASSLAGGSYNSPLHF.